This TCR beta chain was recovered during a study of blood T cell repertoires in COVID-19. Study-wide context: Samples representing acute and convalescent COVID-19 were sourced from the United States, Italy and Spain.

V was clipped by 2 bases and J by 5 bases, with 13 bases between them. Per germline, CDR1 MNHEY and CDR2 SMNVEV (reference sequence). There are 14 residues in the CDR3. Measured with immunoSEQ multiplex PCR; TCRdb has only the in-frame clones, and not every one. This table has about 190,000 clones, 65% to 80% appearing once. This rearrangement joins TRBV27 to TRBJ2-7, with a possible D match to TRBD1 (6 bases). The clonotype originates from a man aged 50 or older who had recovered from COVID-19. Sequencing was done on a sample of peripheral blood. The CDR3: CASSLRGGINEQYF. DNA for the CDR3: TGTGCCAGCAGTTTAAGAGGGGGTATCAACGAGCAGTACTTC.